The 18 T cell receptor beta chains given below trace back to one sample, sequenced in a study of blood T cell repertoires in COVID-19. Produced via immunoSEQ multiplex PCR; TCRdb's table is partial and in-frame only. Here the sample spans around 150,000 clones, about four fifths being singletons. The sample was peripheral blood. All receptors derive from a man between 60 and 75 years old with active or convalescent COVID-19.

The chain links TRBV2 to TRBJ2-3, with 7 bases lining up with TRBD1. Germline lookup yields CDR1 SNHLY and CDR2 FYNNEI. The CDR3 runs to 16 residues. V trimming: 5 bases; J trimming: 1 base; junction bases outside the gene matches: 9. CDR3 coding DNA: TGTGCCAGCAGTACCCCCGAGGGACAGCGCACAGATACGCAGTATTTT. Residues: CASSTPEGQRTDTQYF.

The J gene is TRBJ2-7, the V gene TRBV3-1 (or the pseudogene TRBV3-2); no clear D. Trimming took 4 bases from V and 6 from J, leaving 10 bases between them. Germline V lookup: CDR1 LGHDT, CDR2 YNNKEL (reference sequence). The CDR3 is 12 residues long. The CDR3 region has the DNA TGTGCCAGCAGCCTGTCGAGGCGCGAGCAGTACTTC. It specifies CASSLSRREQYF.

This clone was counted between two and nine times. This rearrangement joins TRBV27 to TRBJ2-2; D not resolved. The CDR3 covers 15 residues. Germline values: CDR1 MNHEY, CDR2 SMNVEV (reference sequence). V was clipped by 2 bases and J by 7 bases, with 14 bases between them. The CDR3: CASSLVYRFGGELFF. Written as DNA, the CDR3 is TGTGCCAGCAGTTTAGTCTATCGCTTCGGCGGGGAGCTGTTTTTT.

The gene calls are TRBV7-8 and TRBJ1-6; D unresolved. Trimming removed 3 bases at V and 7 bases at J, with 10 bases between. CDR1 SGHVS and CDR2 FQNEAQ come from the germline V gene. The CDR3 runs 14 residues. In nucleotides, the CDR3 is TGTGCCAGCAGCTTCGACAAAAAAAATTCACCCCTCCACTTT. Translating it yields CASSFDKKNSPLHF.

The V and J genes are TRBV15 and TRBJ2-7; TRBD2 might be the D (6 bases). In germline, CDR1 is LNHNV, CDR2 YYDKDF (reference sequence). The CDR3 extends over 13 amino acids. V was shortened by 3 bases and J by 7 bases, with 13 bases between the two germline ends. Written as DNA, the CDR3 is TGTGCCACCAGCAGGTCCGGGACTCGTGAGCAGTACTTC. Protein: CATSRSGTREQYF.

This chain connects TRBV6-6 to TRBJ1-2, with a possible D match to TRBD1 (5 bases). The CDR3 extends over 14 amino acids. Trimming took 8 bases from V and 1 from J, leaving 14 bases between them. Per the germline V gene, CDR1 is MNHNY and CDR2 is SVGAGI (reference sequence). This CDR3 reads CASLPGGINYGYTF. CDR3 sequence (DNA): TGTGCCAGCCTGCCGGGGGGGATTAACTATGGCTACACCTTC.

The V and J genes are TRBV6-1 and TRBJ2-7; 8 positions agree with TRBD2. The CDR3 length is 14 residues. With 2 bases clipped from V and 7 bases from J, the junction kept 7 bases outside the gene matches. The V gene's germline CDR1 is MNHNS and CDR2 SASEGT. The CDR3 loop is CASSEMYGGVEQYF. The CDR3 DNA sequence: TGTGCCAGCAGTGAAATGTACGGGGGGGTTGAGCAGTACTTC.

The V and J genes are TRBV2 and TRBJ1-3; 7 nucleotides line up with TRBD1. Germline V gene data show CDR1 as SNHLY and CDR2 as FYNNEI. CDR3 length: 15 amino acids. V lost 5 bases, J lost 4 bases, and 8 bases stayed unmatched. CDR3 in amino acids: CASSSETGYGNTIYF. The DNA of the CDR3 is TGTGCCAGCAGTTCTGAGACAGGGTACGGAAACACCATATATTTT.

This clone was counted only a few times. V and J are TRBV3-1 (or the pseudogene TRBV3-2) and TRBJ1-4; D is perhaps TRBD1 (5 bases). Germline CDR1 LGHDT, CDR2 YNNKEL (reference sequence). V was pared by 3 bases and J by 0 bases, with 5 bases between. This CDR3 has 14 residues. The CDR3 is CASSQTATNEKLFF. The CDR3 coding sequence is TGTGCCAGCAGCCAGACAGCAACTAATGAAAAACTGTTTTTT.

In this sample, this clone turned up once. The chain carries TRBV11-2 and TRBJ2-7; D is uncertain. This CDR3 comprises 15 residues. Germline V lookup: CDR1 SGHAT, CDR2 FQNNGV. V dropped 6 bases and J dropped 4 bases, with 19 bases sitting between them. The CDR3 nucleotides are TGTGCCAGCAGTCCGCTTACGGTCTCATTATACGAGCAGTACTTC. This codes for CASSPLTVSLYEQYF.

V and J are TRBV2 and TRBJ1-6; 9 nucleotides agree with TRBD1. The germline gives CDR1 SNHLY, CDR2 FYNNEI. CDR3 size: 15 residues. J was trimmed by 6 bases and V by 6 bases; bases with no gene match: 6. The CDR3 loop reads CASRGQGIGNSPLHF. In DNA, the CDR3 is TGTGCCAGCAGGGGACAGGGTATAGGTAATTCACCCCTCCACTTT.

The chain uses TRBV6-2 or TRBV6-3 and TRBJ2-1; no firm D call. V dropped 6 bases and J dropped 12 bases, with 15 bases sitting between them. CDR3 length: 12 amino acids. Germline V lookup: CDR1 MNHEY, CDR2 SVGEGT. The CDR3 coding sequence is TGTGCCAGCAGCTCCCGAGGTCCCCTGCAGTTCTTC. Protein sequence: CASSSRGPLQFF.

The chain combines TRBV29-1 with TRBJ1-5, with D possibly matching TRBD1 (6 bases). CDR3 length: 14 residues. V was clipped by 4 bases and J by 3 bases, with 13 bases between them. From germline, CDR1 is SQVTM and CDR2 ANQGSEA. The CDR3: CSVGGTSDNQPQHF. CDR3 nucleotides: TGCAGCGTTGGAGGGACAAGTGACAATCAGCCCCAGCATTTT.

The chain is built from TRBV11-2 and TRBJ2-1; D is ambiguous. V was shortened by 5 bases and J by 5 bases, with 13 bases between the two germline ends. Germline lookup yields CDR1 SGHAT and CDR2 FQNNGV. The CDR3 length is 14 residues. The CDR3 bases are TGTGCCAGCAGCGGTCTAGGTGTGAACAATGAGCAGTTCTTC. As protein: CASSGLGVNNEQFF. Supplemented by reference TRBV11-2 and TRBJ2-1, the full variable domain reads EAGVAQSPRYKIIEKRQSVAFWCNPISGHATLYWYQQILGQGPKLLIQFQNNGVVDDSQLPKDRFSAERLKGVDSTLKIQPAKLEDSAVYLCASSGLGVNNEQFFGPGTRLTVL.

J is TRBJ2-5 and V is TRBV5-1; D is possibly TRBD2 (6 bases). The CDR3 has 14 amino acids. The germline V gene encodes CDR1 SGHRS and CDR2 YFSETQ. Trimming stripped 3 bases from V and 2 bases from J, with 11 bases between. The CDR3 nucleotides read TGCGCCAGCAGCTCCCTGGAGGGTCAAGAGACCCAGTACTTC. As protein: CASSSLEGQETQYF.

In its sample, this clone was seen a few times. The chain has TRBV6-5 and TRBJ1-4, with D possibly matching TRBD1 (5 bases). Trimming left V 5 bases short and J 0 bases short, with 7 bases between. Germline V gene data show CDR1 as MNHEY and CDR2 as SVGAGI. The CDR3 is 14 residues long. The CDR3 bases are TGTGCCAGCAGTCGGACAACAACTAATGAAAAACTGTTTTTT. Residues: CASSRTTTNEKLFF.

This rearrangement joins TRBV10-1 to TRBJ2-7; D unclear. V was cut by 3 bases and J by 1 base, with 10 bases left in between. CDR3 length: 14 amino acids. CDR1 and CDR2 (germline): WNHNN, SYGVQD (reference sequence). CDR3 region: CASSEGPGSYEQYF. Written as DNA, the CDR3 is TGCGCCAGCAGTGAAGGCCCAGGATCCTACGAGCAGTACTTC.

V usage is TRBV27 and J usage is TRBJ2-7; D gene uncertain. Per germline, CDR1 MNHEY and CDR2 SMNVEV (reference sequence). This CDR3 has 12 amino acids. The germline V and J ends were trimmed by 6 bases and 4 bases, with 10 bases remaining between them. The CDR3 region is CASSQNSYEQYF. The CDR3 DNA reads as TGTGCCAGCAGCCAAAACAGTTACGAGCAGTACTTC.